Following are 4 T cell receptor beta chains from one sample sequenced in a study of cytomegalovirus exposure and HLA in healthy donors. PCR was performed using 60 Vbeta and 13 Jbeta primers. Profiling relied on immunoSEQ multiplex PCR, and the TCRdb table lists in-frame clones only, not all of them. The sample consists of roughly 200,000 clones, 85% to 90% of them appearing once. Sample: PBMCs. These TCRs come from a man aged 25 to 40 in good health and CMV-seronegative.

The chain links TRBV27 to TRBJ2-3; D unresolved. CDR3 length: 10 residues. Germline V lookup: CDR1 MNHEY, CDR2 SMNVEV (reference sequence). V was pared by 11 bases and J by 3 bases, with 6 bases between. Here the CDR3 DNA reads TGTGCCGTTAGTACAGATACGCAGTATTTT. Protein sequence: CAVSTDTQYF.

The chain recombines TRBV15 with TRBJ1-4; 10 bases are shared with TRBD1. Germline CDR1 LNHNV, CDR2 YYDKDF (reference sequence). V trimming: 3 bases; J trimming: 7 bases; junction bases outside the gene matches: 5. The CDR3 runs 15 residues. The CDR3 DNA follows: TGTGCCACCAGCAGCACCGGGACAGGGGTTGAAAAACTGTTTTTT. Its protein is CATSSTGTGVEKLFF.

The chain is built from TRBV5-1 and TRBJ1-1; D possibly corresponds to TRBD1 (5 bases). CDR1 SGHRS and CDR2 YFSETQ come from the germline V gene. The CDR3 sequence is 15 residues long. Trimming cost V 4 bases and J 3 bases, with 16 bases left between them. CDR3 residues: CASSALWGGHTEAFF. CDR3 sequence (DNA): TGCGCCAGCAGCGCTCTATGGGGGGGACACACTGAAGCTTTCTTT.

In regard to this clone: The CDR3 ends on some other residue instead of the conserved phenylalanine or tryptophan, so this is likely a read error. The DNA is left out, because the CDR3 cannot be placed on it with certainty; the CDR3 is given as TCRdb lists it. The chain has TRBV10-1 and TRBJ1-1; the table's D call, TRBD1, was not checked against the DNA. 12 amino acids form the CDR3, both terminal residues included. Per the germline V gene, CDR1 is WNHNN and CDR2 is SYGVQD (reference sequence). CDR3 sequence: CASRPRDRAQTP.